These 11 T cell receptor beta chains originate from one sample sequenced in a study of CD8 T cells in ankylosing spondylitis. MiXCR was run by TCRdb on the 5' RACE reads, yielding one entry per CDR3 protein. The sample includes 350,000 to 400,000 distinct CDR3 sequences, roughly 22% of them seen just once. Sequencing was done on a sample of blood, either unsorted or a sorted T cell fraction (not recorded which). These receptors were taken from a male donor with ankylosing spondylitis or in good health (not recorded which).

This clonotype turned up a few times. V gene TRBV11-2 combines with J gene TRBJ2-7; D not certain. CDR3 length: 13 amino acids. Between the trimmed V and J ends, which lost 5 bases and 1 base, there was a span of 9 bases. Per the germline V gene, CDR1 is SGHAT and CDR2 is FQNNGV. CDR3: CASSSASSYEQYF. In DNA form, the CDR3 reads TGTGCCAGCAGCAGTGCGTCTTCCTACGAGCAGTACTTC.

Details on this clonotype: The junction does not match germline at one end; this may be a read error. This sequence joins TRBV12-3 or TRBV12-4 and TRBJ2-1; 13 positions match TRBD2. The CDR3 length is 16 residues. The CDR3 nucleotides read TGTGCTAGCAGGGGGGGACTAGCGGGGCCGTACAATGAGCAGTTCTTC. Translation gives CASRGGLAGPYNEQFF.

This clonotype was detected only a few times. The CDR3 bases are TGCAGCGTTGTCCAACGAGACAGGGTTTTTTCGTTCTTC. This gives the protein CSVVQRDRVFSFF. The V call is TRBV29-1, the J call TRBJ2-1; 7 bases align to TRBD1. V shed 4 bases, J shed 15 bases, and the junction held 15 bases outside the gene matches. The CDR3 spans 13 residues. Germline V gene data show CDR1 as SQVTM and CDR2 as ANQGSEA.

The sample holds a few counts of this clonotype. The CDR3 sequence: CASSPDVLLISGVTDTQYF. The CDR3 DNA sequence: TGTGCCAGCAGCCCTGACGTATTACTGATTAGCGGGGTAACAGATACGCAGTATTTT. The V and J genes are TRBV3-1 and TRBJ2-3; 8 bases align to TRBD2. Per the germline V gene, CDR1 is LGHDT and CDR2 is YNNKEL (reference sequence). The CDR3 runs 19 residues. Trimming took 4 bases from V and 3 from J; bases not matched to a gene: 18.

This rearrangement joins TRBV12-3 or TRBV12-4 to TRBJ2-3; D is possibly TRBD1 or TRBD2 (6 bases each). This CDR3 spans 14 amino acids. The ends were cut back, 6 bases at V and 7 bases at J, with 17 bases in the middle. The DNA of the CDR3 is TGTGCCAGCAGCCTCACCGGGGGCCTTAATACGCAGTATTTT. Protein: CASSLTGGLNTQYF.

This clonotype came up a few times. This chain uses TRBV6-2 or TRBV6-3 with TRBJ2-1; D gene unclear. Trimming removed 5 bases from V and 6 bases from J, with 11 bases in between. This CDR3 contains 13 residues. Germline values: CDR1 MNHEY, CDR2 SVGEGT. The CDR3 coding sequence is TGTGCCAGCAGTGCAACTTGGCTCAATGAGCAGTTCTTC. It codes for CASSATWLNEQFF.

The V and J genes are TRBV5-6 and TRBJ2-1; 15 bases line up with TRBD2. V lost 4 bases, J lost 4 bases, and 6 bases stayed unmatched. The CDR3 is 17 amino acids. Germline CDR1 reads SGHDT; CDR2 reads YYEEEE. DNA of the CDR3: TGTGCCAGCAGCCCGGGACTAGCGGGGGGAGGTTACAATGAGCAGTTCTTC. Translating gives CASSPGLAGGGYNEQFF.

This chain links TRBV4-1 with TRBJ2-3; 7 bases are shared with TRBD2. Germline CDR1 MGHRA, CDR2 YSYEKL. V shed 6 bases, J shed 3 bases, and the junction held 6 bases outside the gene matches. CDR3 size: 14 residues. This CDR3 is CASRRTSATDTQYF. CDR3 nucleotides: TGCGCCAGCAGGAGGACTAGTGCTACAGATACGCAGTATTTT.

The chain has TRBV29-1 and TRBJ2-2; perhaps TRBD1 as D (6 bases). The V end lost 6 bases, the J end lost 6 bases, and 20 bases lay between the germline ends. This CDR3 is built from 15 residues. The V gene's germline CDR1 is SQVTM and CDR2 ANQGSEA. CDR3 residues: CSVRGGRWGAGELFF. The CDR3 region has the DNA TGCAGCGTGAGAGGGGGACGCTGGGGCGCCGGGGAGCTGTTTTTT.

This clonotype was observed many times. The rearrangement uses TRBV5-1 and TRBJ2-7; D uncertain. CDR1 is SGHRS and CDR2 is YFSETQ in the germline V gene. V lost 0 bases and J lost 4, with 11 bases in between. The CDR3 is 14 residues long. The CDR3, as DNA: TGCGCCAGCAGCTTGGCACCGGCGCTATACGAGCAGTACTTC. Its translation is CASSLAPALYEQYF. The complete variable domain, with remaining parts taken from reference TRBV5-1 and TRBJ2-7, reads KAGVTQTPRYLIKTRGQQVTLSCSPISGHRSVSWYQQTPGQGLQFLFEYFSETQRNKGNFPGRFSGRQFSNSRSEMNVSTLELGDSALYLCASSLAPALYEQYFGPGTRLTVT.

The V and J genes are TRBV11-2 and TRBJ1-2; D possibly corresponds to TRBD1 (6 bases). In germline, CDR1 is SGHAT, CDR2 FQNNGV. The CDR3 has 15 residues. V was clipped by 5 bases and J by 4 bases, with 17 bases between them. CDR3 nucleotides: TGTGCCAGCAGCAGACTTTCAACAGGGCCCTATGGCTACACCTTC. This translates into CASSRLSTGPYGYTF.